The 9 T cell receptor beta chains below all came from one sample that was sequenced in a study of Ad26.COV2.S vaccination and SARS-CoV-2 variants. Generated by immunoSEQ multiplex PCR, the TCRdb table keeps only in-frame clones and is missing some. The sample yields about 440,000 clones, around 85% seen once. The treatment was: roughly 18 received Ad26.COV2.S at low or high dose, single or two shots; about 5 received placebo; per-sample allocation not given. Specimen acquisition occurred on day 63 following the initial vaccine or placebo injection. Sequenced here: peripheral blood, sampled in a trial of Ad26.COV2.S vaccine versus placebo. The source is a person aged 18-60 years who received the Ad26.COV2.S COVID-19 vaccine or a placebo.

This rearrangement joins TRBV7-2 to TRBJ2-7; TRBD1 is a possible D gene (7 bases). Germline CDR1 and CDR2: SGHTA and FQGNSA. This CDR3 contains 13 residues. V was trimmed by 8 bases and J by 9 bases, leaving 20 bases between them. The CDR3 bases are TGTGCCAGCGGCAGCTCGGGGGACAGTGGGCAGTACTTC. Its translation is CASGSSGDSGQYF.

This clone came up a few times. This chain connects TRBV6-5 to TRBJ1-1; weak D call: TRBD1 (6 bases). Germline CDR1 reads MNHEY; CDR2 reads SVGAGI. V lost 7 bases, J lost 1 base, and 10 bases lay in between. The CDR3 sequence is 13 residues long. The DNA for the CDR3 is TGTGCCAGCAAAGGGGGGCCGAACACTGAAGCTTTCTTT. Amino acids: CASKGGPNTEAFF.

CDR3 sequence (DNA): TGTGCCTGGAGTGGACGACAAGCGGGAGTTCTGGCGGGGGAGCTGTTTTTT. Protein sequence: CAWSGRQAGVLAGELFF. The chain is built from TRBV30 and TRBJ2-2; 8 bases are a match to TRBD2. CDR1 and CDR2 (germline): GTSNPN, SVGIG (reference sequence). V shed 1 base and J 8 bases; nucleotides not matched to a gene: 15. The CDR3 has 17 amino acids.

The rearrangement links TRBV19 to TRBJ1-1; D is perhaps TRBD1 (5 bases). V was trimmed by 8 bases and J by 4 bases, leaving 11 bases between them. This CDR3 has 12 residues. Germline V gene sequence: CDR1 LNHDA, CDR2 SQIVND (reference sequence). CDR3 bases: TGTGCCAGTGGGGCCCGGGGCACTGAAGCTTTCTTT. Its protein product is CASGARGTEAFF.

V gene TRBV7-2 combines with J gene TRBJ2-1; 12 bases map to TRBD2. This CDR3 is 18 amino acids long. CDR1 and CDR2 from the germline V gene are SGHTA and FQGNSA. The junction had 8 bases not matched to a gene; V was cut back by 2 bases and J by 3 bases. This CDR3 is CASSLLTSGRFLYNEQFF. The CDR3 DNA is TGTGCCAGCAGCTTACTAACTAGCGGGAGGTTCCTCTACAATGAGCAGTTCTTC.

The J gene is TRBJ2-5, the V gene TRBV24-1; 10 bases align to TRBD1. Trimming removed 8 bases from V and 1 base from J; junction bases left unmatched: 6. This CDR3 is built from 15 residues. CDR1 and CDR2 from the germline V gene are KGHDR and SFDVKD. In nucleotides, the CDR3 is TGTGCCACCAATGGTGGGACAGGGGCCCAAGAGACCCAGTACTTC. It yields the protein CATNGGTGAQETQYF.

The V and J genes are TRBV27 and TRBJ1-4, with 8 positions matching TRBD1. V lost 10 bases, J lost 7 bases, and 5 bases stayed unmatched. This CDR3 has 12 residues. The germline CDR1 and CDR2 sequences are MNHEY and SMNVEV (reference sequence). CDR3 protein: CATRTGSEKLFF. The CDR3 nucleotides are TGTGCCACCCGGACAGGGAGTGAAAAACTGTTTTTT.

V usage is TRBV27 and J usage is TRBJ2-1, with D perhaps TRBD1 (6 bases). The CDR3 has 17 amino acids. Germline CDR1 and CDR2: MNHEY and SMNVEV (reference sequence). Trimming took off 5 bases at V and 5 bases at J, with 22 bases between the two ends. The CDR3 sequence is CASSRGSAFPAHNEQFF. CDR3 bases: TGTGCCAGCAGTAGGGGGTCCGCGTTTCCCGCTCACAATGAGCAGTTCTTC.

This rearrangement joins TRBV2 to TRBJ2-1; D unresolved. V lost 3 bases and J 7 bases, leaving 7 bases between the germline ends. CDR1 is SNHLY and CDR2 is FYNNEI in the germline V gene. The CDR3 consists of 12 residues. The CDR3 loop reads CASSEMANEQFF. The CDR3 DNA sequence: TGTGCCAGCAGTGAGATGGCGAATGAGCAGTTCTTC.